These 30 T cell receptor beta chains were all obtained from the same sample, sequenced in a study of control samples from healthy donors and cancer patients. Sequenced by immunoSEQ multiplex PCR; TCRdb stores in-frame clones only, minus some. Here the sample spans about 140,000 clones, 90% to 95% being singletons. Sequencing was performed on blood. The source of these receptors is a man in his forties or fifties in good health.

This chain uses TRBV4-3 with TRBJ2-3; D gene uncertain. Germline values: CDR1 LGHNA, CDR2 YSLEER. The CDR3 covers 15 residues. Trimming took off 3 bases at V and 4 bases at J, with 14 bases between the two ends. CDR3 residues: CASSHTSIDPDTQYF. CDR3 bases: TGCGCCAGCAGCCACACTTCTATAGACCCAGATACGCAGTATTTT.

This clone occurred once. This sequence joins TRBV13 and TRBJ2-1; TRBD2 might be the D (7 bases). In germline, CDR1 is PRHDT, CDR2 FYEKMQ (reference sequence). The CDR3 consists of 17 residues. Trimming removed 5 bases from V and 4 bases from J, with 21 bases in between. The DNA for the CDR3 is TGTGCCAGCAGCCCCGAGGGGGGGGCCGTTCTTTACAATGAGCAGTTCTTC. Protein sequence: CASSPEGGAVLYNEQFF.

The V call is TRBV5-4, the J call TRBJ1-2, with D unclear. CDR1 is SGHNT, CDR2 YYREEE, per germline (reference sequence). The CDR3 totals 14 residues. V lost 1 base and J 4 bases, leaving 11 bases between the germline ends. The CDR3 DNA sequence: TGTGCCAGCAGCTTGTCCGGATCTCCCTATGGCTACACCTTC. Translation: CASSLSGSPYGYTF.

The rearrangement uses TRBV7-8 and TRBJ1-5; D gene uncertain. V was pared by 1 base and J by 9 bases, with 10 bases between. Germline V gene data show CDR1 as SGHVS and CDR2 as FQNEAQ. The CDR3 spans 13 residues. The CDR3 region has the DNA TGTGCCAGCAGCTTAGACCCCATTTGGCCCCAGCATTTT. Protein sequence: CASSLDPIWPQHF.

This clone was picked up one time. The chain uses TRBV9 and TRBJ2-7, with 10 nucleotides matching TRBD2. CDR1 and CDR2 (germline): SGDLS, YYNGEE. V was pared by 4 bases and J by 2 bases, with 3 bases of the junction left unmatched. This CDR3 comprises 14 residues. The CDR3 DNA sequence: TGTGCCAGCAGCAGACTAGCGGGTCCCTACGAGCAGTACTTC. Encoded protein: CASSRLAGPYEQYF.

This chain uses TRBV28 with TRBJ1-2, with 7 bases lining up with TRBD1. The CDR3 is 12 residues long. CDR1 MDHEN and CDR2 SYDVKM come from the germline V gene. V lost 3 bases and J lost 7; bases outside the gene matches: 2. CDR3 sequence reads: CASSFQGVGYTF. The CDR3 DNA sequence: TGTGCCAGCAGTTTTCAGGGGGTTGGCTACACCTTC.

V gene TRBV24-1 combines with J gene TRBJ2-2; 7 bases are a match to TRBD1. Germline trimming cut 9 bases from V and 1 base from J; bases unmatched to any gene: 1. Germline V CDR1 and CDR2: KGHDR, SFDVKD. The CDR3 is made up of 13 amino acids. CDR3 region: CATRQGNTGELFF. The DNA for the CDR3 is TGTGCCACCCGACAGGGGAACACCGGGGAGCTGTTTTTT.

The rearrangement uses TRBV3-1 (or the pseudogene TRBV3-2) and TRBJ1-2, with a weak D call TRBD1 (6 bases). V lost 4 bases, J lost 5 bases, and 17 bases lay in between. This CDR3 spans 15 amino acids. Germline V gene sequence: CDR1 LGHDT, CDR2 YNNKEL (reference sequence). The chain's CDR3 is CASSPQGFLGYGYTF. CDR3 in DNA: TGTGCCAGCAGCCCACAGGGTTTTCTAGGGTATGGCTACACCTTC.

The chain combines TRBV10-3 with TRBJ1-1; D might be TRBD1 (6 bases). The V end was cut by 6 bases, the J end by 5 bases, with 13 bases between. The CDR3 contains 13 residues. The germline V gene encodes CDR1 ENHRY and CDR2 SYGVKD. In DNA form, the CDR3 reads TGTGCCATCAGAGCCACTAGGGGGACTGAAGCTTTCTTT. This gives the protein CAIRATRGTEAFF.

On this clone: An end of the junction differs from the germline gene, which may be a read error. This chain joins TRBV20-1 and TRBJ2-1; D remains unclear. Germline V gene lookup returns CDR1 DFQATT and CDR2 SNEGSKA (reference sequence). This CDR3 comprises 11 residues. Here the CDR3 reads CSARAYNEQFF. The DNA for the CDR3 is TGCAGTGCCAGAGCTTACAATGAGCAGTTCTTC.

The chain recombines TRBV19 with TRBJ2-7, with D possibly called TRBD1 or TRBD2 (5 bases each). V was cut by 3 bases and J by 2 bases, with 11 bases left in between. The CDR3 extends over 14 amino acids. In germline, CDR1 is LNHDA, CDR2 SQIVND (reference sequence). CDR3 DNA sequence: TGTGCCAGTAGTATCCCAGGGACGACCTACGAGCAGTACTTC. Translated: CASSIPGTTYEQYF.

J is TRBJ1-4 and V is TRBV18, with D possibly being TRBD1 (6 bases). This CDR3 has 14 residues. Germline CDR1 is KGHSH and CDR2 is LQKENI. V was shortened by 6 bases and J by 8 bases, with 16 bases between the two germline ends. CDR3 amino acids: CASSHRQAREKLFF. Written as DNA, the CDR3 is TGTGCCAGCTCCCACAGACAGGCAAGAGAAAAACTGTTTTTT.

This chain connects TRBV6-2 or TRBV6-3 to TRBJ2-3; a possible D gene is TRBD2 (5 bases). The CDR3 has 14 residues. Trimming stripped 0 bases from V and 7 bases from J, with 11 bases between. Germline CDR1 is MNHEY and CDR2 is SVGEGT. CDR3 in amino acids: CASSYSTTANTQYF. CDR3 DNA: TGTGCCAGCAGTTACTCGACTACTGCAAATACGCAGTATTTT.

This sequence joins TRBV10-3 and TRBJ1-6, with a tentative D call TRBD1 (5 bases). Trimming removed 3 bases from V and 10 bases from J, with 10 bases in between. CDR1 ENHRY and CDR2 SYGVKD come from the germline V gene. CDR3 length equals 13 residues. Here the CDR3 DNA reads TGTGCCATCAGTGACTCGGGGGGATCACCCCTCCACTTT. It codes for CAISDSGGSPLHF.

This clone was found a few times. V is TRBV4-2 and J is TRBJ1-6; weak D call: TRBD1 (6 bases). This CDR3 is 15 amino acids long. Germline V gives CDR1 LGHNA, CDR2 YNFKEQ. The germline V and J ends were trimmed by 3 bases and 3 bases, with 9 bases remaining between them. CDR3 region: CASSQTGIYNSPLHF. The CDR3 bases are TGTGCCAGCAGCCAGACAGGCATCTATAATTCACCCCTCCACTTT.

V is TRBV3-1 (or the pseudogene TRBV3-2) and J is TRBJ1-2; no clear D gene. The ends were cut back, 1 base at V and 0 bases at J, with 9 bases in the middle. This CDR3 spans 15 amino acids. In germline, CDR1 is LGHDT, CDR2 YNNKEL (reference sequence). CDR3: CASSQGGGANYGYTF. CDR3 in DNA: TGTGCCAGCAGCCAAGGGGGAGGAGCTAACTATGGCTACACCTTC.

The chain couples TRBV27 to TRBJ2-2; a weak D match, TRBD2 (5 bases). The CDR3 extends over 14 amino acids. With 3 bases removed from V and 2 bases from J, the gap between germline ends came to 7 bases. CDR1 MNHEY and CDR2 SMNVEV come from the germline V gene (reference sequence). In DNA form, the CDR3 reads TGTGCCAGCAGTTTGGGAGCCAACACCGGGGAGCTGTTTTTT. This gives the protein CASSLGANTGELFF.

The chain links TRBV4-3 to TRBJ1-1, with no clear D. The germline V gene has CDR1 LGHNA and CDR2 YSLEER. The V end was cut by 1 base, the J end by 8 bases, with 8 bases between. The CDR3 runs 12 residues. The CDR3 DNA sequence: TGCGCCAGCAGCCAAGGGACGGAGGAAGCTTTCTTT. Protein sequence: CASSQGTEEAFF.

Regarding this clone: Other DNA variants within this sample encode the same CDR3. The V gene is TRBV7-8, the J gene TRBJ1-6; D is unresolved. The CDR3 extends over 17 amino acids. CDR1 SGHVS and CDR2 FQNEAQ come from the germline V gene. V was cut by 0 bases and J by 0 bases, with 9 bases left in between. The CDR3 nucleotides read TGTGCCAGCAGCTTAGCGGTCCGGAGCTCCTATAATTCACCCCTCCACTTT. Its protein is CASSLAVRSSYNSPLHF.

The rearrangement uses TRBV20-1 and TRBJ2-7, with D perhaps given as TRBD1 or TRBD2 (5 bases each). The CDR3 contains 14 residues. The germline gives CDR1 DFQATT, CDR2 SNEGSKA (reference sequence). Trimming left V 6 bases short and J 3 bases short, with 18 bases between. The CDR3 DNA sequence: TGCAGTGCGAGTTCGGGACGGATTTTCTACGAGCAGTACTTC. Protein: CSASSGRIFYEQYF.

The chain carries TRBV4-1 and TRBJ2-1; TRBD2 matches at 13 bases. The length of the CDR3 is 17 residues. Germline lookup yields CDR1 MGHRA and CDR2 YSYEKL. The V segment lost 0 bases and the J segment 5 bases; nucleotides outside the gene matches: 4. CDR3 residues: CASSQDWGTSGNNEQFF. The CDR3 nucleotides read TGCGCCAGCAGCCAAGATTGGGGGACTAGCGGGAACAATGAGCAGTTCTTC.

The chain combines TRBV5-4 with TRBJ2-2; 9 bases fit TRBD1. CDR3 length: 15 amino acids. V lost 4 bases to trimming and J lost 5 bases; unmatched junction nucleotides: 6. The V gene's germline CDR1 is SGHNT and CDR2 YYREEE (reference sequence). In DNA form, the CDR3 reads TGTGCCAGCAGCAGCCGGGACAGGGAAACCGGGGAGCTGTTTTTT. Protein: CASSSRDRETGELFF. The variable domain in full, completed from reference TRBV5-4 and TRBJ2-2, reads ETGVTQSPTHLIKTRGQQVTLRCSSQSGHNTVSWYQQALGQGPQFIFQYYREEENGRGNFPPRFSGLQFPNYSSELNVNALELDDSALYLCASSSRDRETGELFFGEGSRLTVL.

The chain combines TRBV18 with TRBJ2-7; D possibly corresponds to TRBD1 (6 bases). Trimming pared 5 bases from V and 2 bases from J, leaving 13 bases between. The CDR3 contains 14 residues. Germline-derived CDR1 and CDR2 are KGHSH and LQKENI. CDR3: CASSLPTGTYEQYF. The CDR3, as DNA: TGTGCCAGCTCATTACCGACAGGCACCTACGAGCAGTACTTC.

In its sample, this clone was seen once. The V gene is TRBV19, the J gene TRBJ1-5, with 8 bases identical to TRBD1. There are 15 residues in the CDR3. The V gene end was trimmed by 7 bases and the J gene end by 1 base; junction bases not matched to a gene: 6. Germline V gene lookup returns CDR1 LNHDA and CDR2 SQIVND (reference sequence). CDR3 region: CASTQGQGSNQPQHF. The CDR3 DNA reads TGTGCCAGTACTCAAGGACAGGGAAGCAATCAGCCCCAGCATTTT.

V gene TRBV7-2 combines with J gene TRBJ2-1; 7 bases are shared with TRBD2. V shed 5 bases and J 5 bases; nucleotides not matched to a gene: 15. Germline assignment: CDR1 SGHTA and CDR2 FQGNSA. The CDR3 runs 17 residues. This chain's CDR3 is CASSPHLGASGNNEQFF. CDR3 coding DNA: TGTGCCAGCAGCCCACACCTCGGGGCTAGCGGAAACAATGAGCAGTTCTTC.

Turning to this clone: The sample holds other DNA sequences that translate to the same CDR3. V usage is TRBV7-8 and J usage is TRBJ2-7, with D possibly called TRBD1 or TRBD2 (5 bases each). Germline CDR1 and CDR2: SGHVS and FQNEAQ. V lost 0 bases and J lost 3, with 9 bases in between. The CDR3 has 14 residues. The chain's CDR3 is CASSLAQEVYEQYF. In DNA form, the CDR3 reads TGTGCCAGCAGCTTAGCACAGGAGGTCTACGAGCAGTACTTC.

The chain's CDR3 is CASSQDMRVNQPQHF. CDR3 DNA: TGCGCCAGCAGCCAAGATATGAGGGTAAATCAGCCCCAGCATTTT. The gene calls are TRBV4-3 and TRBJ1-5; D remains ambiguous. This CDR3 spans 15 amino acids. V was pared by 0 bases and J by 4 bases, with 10 bases between. The germline CDR1 and CDR2 sequences are LGHNA and YSLEER.

This sequence joins TRBV29-1 and TRBJ2-7, with 7 bases fitting TRBD1. This CDR3 has 14 amino acids. V was clipped by 4 bases and J by 6 bases; unmatched bases: 12. In germline, CDR1 is SQVTM, CDR2 ANQGSEA. The chain's CDR3 is CSVVRSGGYGEQYF. The CDR3 DNA sequence: TGCAGCGTTGTTAGGTCAGGGGGATATGGCGAGCAGTACTTC.

CDR3 in amino acids: CASSSPGDTEAFF. The CDR3 DNA reads as TGTGCCAGCAGCTCCCCTGGGGACACTGAAGCTTTCTTT. The rearrangement links TRBV5-5 to TRBJ1-1, with D uncertain. The CDR3 is made up of 13 amino acids. V was trimmed by 3 bases and J by 3 bases, leaving 9 bases between them. Germline V CDR1 and CDR2: SGHKS, YYEKEE (reference sequence).

This chain joins TRBV6-5 and TRBJ1-1, with 8 bases aligning to TRBD1. CDR1 and CDR2 (germline): MNHEY, SVGAGI. Trimming took 10 bases from V and 5 from J; bases not matched to a gene: 9. This CDR3 is built from 13 residues. CDR3 bases: TGTGCCACCTCTACAGGGGGAGGTACTGAAGCTTTCTTT. Protein sequence: CATSTGGGTEAFF.